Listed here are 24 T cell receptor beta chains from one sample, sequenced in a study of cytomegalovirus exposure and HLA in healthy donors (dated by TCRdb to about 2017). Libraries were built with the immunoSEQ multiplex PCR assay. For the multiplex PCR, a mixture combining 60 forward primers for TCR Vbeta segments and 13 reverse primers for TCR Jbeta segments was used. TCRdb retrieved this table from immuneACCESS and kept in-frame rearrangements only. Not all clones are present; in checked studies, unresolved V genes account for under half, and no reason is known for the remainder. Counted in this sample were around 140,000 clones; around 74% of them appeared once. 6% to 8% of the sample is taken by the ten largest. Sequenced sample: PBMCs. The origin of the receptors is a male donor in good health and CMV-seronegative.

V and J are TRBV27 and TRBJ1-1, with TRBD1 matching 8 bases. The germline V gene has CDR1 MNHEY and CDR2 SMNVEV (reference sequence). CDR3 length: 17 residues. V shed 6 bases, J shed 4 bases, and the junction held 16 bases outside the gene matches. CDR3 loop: CASSPFGTGPRGTEAFF. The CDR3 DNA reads TGTGCCAGCAGCCCTTTCGGGACAGGCCCCCGGGGCACTGAAGCTTTCTTT.

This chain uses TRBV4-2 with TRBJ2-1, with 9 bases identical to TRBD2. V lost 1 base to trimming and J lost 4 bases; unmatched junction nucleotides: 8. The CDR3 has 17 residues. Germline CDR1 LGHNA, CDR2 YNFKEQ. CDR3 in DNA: TGTGCCAGCAGCCAAGGTCTAGGGCTAGCGGGATACAATGAGCAGTTCTTC. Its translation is CASSQGLGLAGYNEQFF.

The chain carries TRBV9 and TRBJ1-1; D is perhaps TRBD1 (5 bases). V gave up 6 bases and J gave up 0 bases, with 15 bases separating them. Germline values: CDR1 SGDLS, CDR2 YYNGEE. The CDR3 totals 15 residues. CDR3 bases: TGTGCCAGCACTTTGGGGGGGTTCATGAACACTGAAGCTTTCTTT. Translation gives CASTLGGFMNTEAFF.

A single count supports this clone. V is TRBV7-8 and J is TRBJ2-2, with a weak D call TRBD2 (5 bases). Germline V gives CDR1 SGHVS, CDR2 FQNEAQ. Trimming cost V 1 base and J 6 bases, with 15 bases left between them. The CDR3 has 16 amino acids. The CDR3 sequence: CASSLGRGSIAGELFF. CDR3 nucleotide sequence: TGTGCCAGCAGCTTAGGTAGAGGGAGTATCGCCGGGGAGCTGTTTTTT.

The CDR3 coding sequence is TGTGCCTCCAGACCGGCAGGCGACCCTTATGGCTACACCTTC. Its protein product is CASRPAGDPYGYTF. The V call is TRBV30, the J call TRBJ1-2, with D unclear. The CDR3 extends over 14 amino acids. Between the trimmed V and J ends, which lost 7 bases and 5 bases, there was a span of 20 bases. CDR1 GTSNPN and CDR2 SVGIG come from the germline V gene (reference sequence).

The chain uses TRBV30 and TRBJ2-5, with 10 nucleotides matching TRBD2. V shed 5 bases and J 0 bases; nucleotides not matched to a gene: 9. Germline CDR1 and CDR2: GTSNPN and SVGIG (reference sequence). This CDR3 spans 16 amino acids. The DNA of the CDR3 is TGTGCCTGGTCCAGGCGCCTAGCGGGGGACCAAGAGACCCAGTACTTC. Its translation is CAWSRRLAGDQETQYF. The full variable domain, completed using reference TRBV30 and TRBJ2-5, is SQTIHQWPATLVQPVGSPLSLECTVEGTSNPNLYWYRQAAGRGLQLLFYSVGIGQISSEVPQNLSASRPQDRQFILSSKKLLLSDSGFYLCAWSRRLAGDQETQYFGPGTRLLVL.

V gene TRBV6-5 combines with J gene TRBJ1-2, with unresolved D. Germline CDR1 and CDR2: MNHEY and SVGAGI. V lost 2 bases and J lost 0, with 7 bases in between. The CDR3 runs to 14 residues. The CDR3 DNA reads TGTGCCAGCAGTTACGACATAGCTAACTATGGCTACACCTTC. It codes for CASSYDIANYGYTF.

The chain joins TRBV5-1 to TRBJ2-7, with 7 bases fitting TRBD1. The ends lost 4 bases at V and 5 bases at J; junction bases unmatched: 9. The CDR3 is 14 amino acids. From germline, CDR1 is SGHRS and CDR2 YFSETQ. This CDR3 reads CASSLDRERHEQYF. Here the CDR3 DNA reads TGCGCCAGCAGCCTCGACAGGGAACGGCACGAGCAGTACTTC.

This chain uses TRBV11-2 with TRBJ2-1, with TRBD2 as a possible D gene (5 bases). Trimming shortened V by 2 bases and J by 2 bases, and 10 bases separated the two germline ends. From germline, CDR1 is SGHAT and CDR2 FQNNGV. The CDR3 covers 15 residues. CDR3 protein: CASSLRGTTYNEQFF. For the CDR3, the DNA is TGTGCCAGCAGCTTACGGGGTACGACCTACAATGAGCAGTTCTTC.

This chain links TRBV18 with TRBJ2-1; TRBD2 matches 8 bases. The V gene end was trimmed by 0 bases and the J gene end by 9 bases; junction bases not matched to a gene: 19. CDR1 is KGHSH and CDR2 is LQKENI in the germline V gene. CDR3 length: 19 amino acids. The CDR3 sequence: CASSPPGIAGGIVETEQFF. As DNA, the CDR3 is TGTGCCAGCTCACCACCGGGGATTGCGGGAGGAATTGTAGAAACTGAGCAGTTCTTC.

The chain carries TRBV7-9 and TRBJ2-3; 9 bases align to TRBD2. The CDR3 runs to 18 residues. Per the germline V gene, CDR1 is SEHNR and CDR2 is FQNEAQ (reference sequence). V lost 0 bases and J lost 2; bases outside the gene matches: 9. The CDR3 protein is CASSLARASGIITDTQYF. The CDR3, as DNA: TGTGCCAGCAGCTTAGCGCGGGCTAGCGGGATTATCACAGATACGCAGTATTTT.

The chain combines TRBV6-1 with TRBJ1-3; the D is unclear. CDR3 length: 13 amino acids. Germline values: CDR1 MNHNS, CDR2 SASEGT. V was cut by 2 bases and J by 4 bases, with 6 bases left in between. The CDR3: CASSERFGNTIYF. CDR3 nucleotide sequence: TGTGCCAGCAGTGAACGTTTCGGAAACACCATATATTTT.

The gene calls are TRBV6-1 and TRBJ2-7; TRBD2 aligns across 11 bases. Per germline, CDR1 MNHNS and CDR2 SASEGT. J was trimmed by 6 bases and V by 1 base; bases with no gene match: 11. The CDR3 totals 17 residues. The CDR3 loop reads CASSEVRLAGWGVEQYF. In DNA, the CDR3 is TGTGCCAGCAGTGAAGTTCGACTAGCGGGATGGGGGGTCGAGCAGTACTTC.

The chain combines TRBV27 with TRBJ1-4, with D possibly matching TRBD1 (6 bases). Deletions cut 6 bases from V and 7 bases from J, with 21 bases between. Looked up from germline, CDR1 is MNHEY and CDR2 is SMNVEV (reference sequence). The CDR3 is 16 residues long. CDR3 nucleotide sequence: TGTGCCAGCAGAACGCTCTTGGGGGGGGGCAGTGAAAAACTGTTTTTT. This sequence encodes CASRTLLGGGSEKLFF.

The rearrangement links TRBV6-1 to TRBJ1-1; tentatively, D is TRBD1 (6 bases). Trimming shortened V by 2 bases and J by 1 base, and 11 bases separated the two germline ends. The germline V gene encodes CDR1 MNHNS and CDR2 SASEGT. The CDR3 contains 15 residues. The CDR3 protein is CASSERGRGNTEAFF. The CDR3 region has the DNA TGTGCCAGCAGTGAACGGGGCAGGGGGAACACTGAAGCTTTCTTT.

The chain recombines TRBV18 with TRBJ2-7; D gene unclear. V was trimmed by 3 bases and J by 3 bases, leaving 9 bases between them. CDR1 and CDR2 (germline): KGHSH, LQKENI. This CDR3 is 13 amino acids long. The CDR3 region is CASSPPLYYEQYF. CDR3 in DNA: TGTGCCAGCTCACCCCCCCTCTACTACGAGCAGTACTTC.

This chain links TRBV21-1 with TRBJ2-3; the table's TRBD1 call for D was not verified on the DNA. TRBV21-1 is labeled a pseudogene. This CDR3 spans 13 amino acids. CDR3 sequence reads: CASSKDRIDTQYF. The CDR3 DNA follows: TGTGCCAGCAGCAAAGACAGGATAGATACGCAGTATTTT.

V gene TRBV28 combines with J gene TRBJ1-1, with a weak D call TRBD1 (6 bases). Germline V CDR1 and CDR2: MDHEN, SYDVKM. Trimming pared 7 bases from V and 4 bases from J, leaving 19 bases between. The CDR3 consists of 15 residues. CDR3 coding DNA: TGTGCCAGCACCCCCTGGGGGCTTGGGTTCACTGAAGCTTTCTTT. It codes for CASTPWGLGFTEAFF.

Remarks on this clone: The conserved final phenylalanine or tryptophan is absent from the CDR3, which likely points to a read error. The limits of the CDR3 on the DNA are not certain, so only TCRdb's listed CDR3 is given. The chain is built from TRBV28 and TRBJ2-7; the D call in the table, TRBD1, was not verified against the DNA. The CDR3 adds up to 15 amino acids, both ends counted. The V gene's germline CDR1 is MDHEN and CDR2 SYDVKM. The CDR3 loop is CATNAAGTGGDEHYY.

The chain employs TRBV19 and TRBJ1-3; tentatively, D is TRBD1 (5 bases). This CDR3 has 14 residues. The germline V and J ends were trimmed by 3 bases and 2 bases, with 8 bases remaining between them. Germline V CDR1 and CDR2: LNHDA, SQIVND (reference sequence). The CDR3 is CASSIGGTGNTIYF. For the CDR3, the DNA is TGTGCCAGTAGTATCGGGGGAACTGGAAACACCATATATTTT.

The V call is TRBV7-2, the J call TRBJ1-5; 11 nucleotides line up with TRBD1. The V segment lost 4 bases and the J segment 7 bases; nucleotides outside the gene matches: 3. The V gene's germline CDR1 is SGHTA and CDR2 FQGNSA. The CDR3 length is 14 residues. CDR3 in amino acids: CASSSGQGGQPQHF. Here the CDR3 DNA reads TGTGCCAGCAGCTCGGGACAGGGGGGGCAGCCCCAGCATTTT.

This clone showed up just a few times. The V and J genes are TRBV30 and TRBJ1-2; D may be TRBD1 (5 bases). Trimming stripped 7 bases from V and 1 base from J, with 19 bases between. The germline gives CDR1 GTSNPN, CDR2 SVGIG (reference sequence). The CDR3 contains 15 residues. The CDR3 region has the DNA TGTGCCTTTCCCCGGTGGGGGGGATATAACTATGGCTACACCTTC. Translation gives CAFPRWGGYNYGYTF.

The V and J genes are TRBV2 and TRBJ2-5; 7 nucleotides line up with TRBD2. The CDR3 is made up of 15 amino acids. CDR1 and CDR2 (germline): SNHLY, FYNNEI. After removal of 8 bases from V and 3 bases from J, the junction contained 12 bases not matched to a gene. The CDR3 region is CASLDGGFAEETQYF. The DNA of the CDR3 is TGTGCCAGCCTGGACGGGGGGTTCGCGGAAGAGACCCAGTACTTC.

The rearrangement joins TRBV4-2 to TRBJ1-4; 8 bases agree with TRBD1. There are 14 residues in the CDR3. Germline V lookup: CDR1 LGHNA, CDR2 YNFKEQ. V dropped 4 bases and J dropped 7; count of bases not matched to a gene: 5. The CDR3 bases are TGTGCCAGCAGCCCTGGACAGGGTGGTGAAAAACTGTTTTTT. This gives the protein CASSPGQGGEKLFF.